One T cell receptor (beta chain) is described in this entry. This specimen comes from a study of T cell responses to AZD1222 COVID-19 vaccine. For the study at large: Second-dose schedules of about 4 or about 12 weeks were combined.

The CDR3 totals 14 residues. Germline V gives CDR1 GTSNPN, CDR2 SVGIG (reference sequence). V lost 3 bases and J lost 5, with 11 bases in between. Sequencing was performed with immunoSEQ multiplex PCR; in TCRdb, only in-frame clones are kept and a portion is missing. The sample contains some 130,000 clones, around 87% of which appear only once. This TCR was recovered from an adult in good health. V is TRBV30 and J is TRBJ2-6; D is uncertain. Sequences were derived from peripheral blood, sampled on day 0 of AZD1222 vaccination. The CDR3 nucleotides are TGTGCCTGGAGAGAATCCACGAGGGCCAACGTCCTGACTTTC. This sequence encodes CAWRESTRANVLTF.